The rows below give T cell receptor beta chains drawn from one sample of a study of blood T cell repertoires in COVID-19. Repertoires were generated with immunoSEQ multiplex PCR, while TCRdb's copy carries only in-frame clones and drops some. The sample holds about 76,000 clones, roughly 89% seen once. The sequenced sample was peripheral blood. The receptors stem from a human donor in a cohort sampled during active COVID-19. Each CDR3 is given with its conserved first and last residue. A D gene is named only where the DNA matches it firmly. The listing skips clone size in some rows; elsewhere it reads once, few, many or a size class.

J gene: TRBJ2-7
V gene: TRBV4-3
D gene: -
clone size: -
CDR3 protein: CASSQDWDTFSYEQYF
CDR3 DNA: TGCGCCAGCAGCCAAGATTGGGACACCTTCTCCTACGAGCAGTACTTC

J gene: TRBJ1-2
V gene: TRBV6-5
D gene: -
clone size: -
CDR3 protein: CASSALGVVYGYTF
CDR3 DNA: TGTGCCAGCAGCGCTTTGGGCGTCGTCTATGGCTACACCTTC

J gene: TRBJ2-3
V gene: TRBV7-3
D gene: -
clone size: once
CDR3 protein: CASSLAVSTDTQYF
CDR3 DNA: TGTGCCAGCAGTCTAGCCGTAAGCACAGATACGCAGTATTTT

J gene: TRBJ1-5
V gene: TRBV4-1
D gene: -
clone size: -
CDR3 protein: CASSPSPTGGYQPQHF
CDR3 DNA: TGCGCCAGCAGCCCCTCACCCACGGGAGGATATCAGCCCCAGCATTTT

J gene: TRBJ1-1
V gene: TRBV7-9
D gene: TRBD1
clone size: few
CDR3 protein: CASSESGTGFTEAFF
CDR3 DNA: TGTGCCAGCAGCGAATCCGGGACAGGGTTCACTGAAGCTTTCTTT

J gene: TRBJ1-6
V gene: TRBV27
D gene: -
clone size: -
CDR3 protein: CASSFINLENSPLHF
CDR3 DNA: TGTGCCAGCAGTTTCATCAACCTGGAGAATTCACCCCTCCACTTT

J gene: TRBJ2-7
V gene: TRBV3-1/TRBV3-2
D gene: TRBD2
clone size: -
CDR3 protein: CASSSSLSSGGAFDEQYF
CDR3 DNA: TGTGCCAGCAGCTCCAGCCTCAGTAGCGGGGGGGCCTTCGACGAGCAGTACTTC

J gene: TRBJ1-2
V gene: TRBV7-2
D gene: -
clone size: -
CDR3 protein: CASTLDGGWTANYGYTF
CDR3 DNA: TGTGCCAGCACTCTAGATGGGGGCTGGACCGCAAACTATGGCTACACCTTC

J gene: TRBJ1-4
V gene: TRBV7-2
D gene: -
clone size: -
CDR3 protein: CASSLGRGGNEKLFF
CDR3 DNA: TGTGCCAGCAGCTTAGGCAGGGGCGGTAATGAAAAACTGTTTTTT

J gene: TRBJ1-6
V gene: TRBV5-4
D gene: -
clone size: -
CDR3 protein: CASSTQDSPLHF
CDR3 DNA: TGTGCCAGCAGCACACAGGATTCACCCCTCCACTTT

J gene: TRBJ1-1
V gene: TRBV18
D gene: -
clone size: -
CDR3 protein: CASSPVPRAGDTNTEAFF
CDR3 DNA: TGTGCCAGCTCACCAGTCCCGAGGGCAGGGGACACGAACACTGAAGCTTTCTTT

J gene: TRBJ1-1
V gene: TRBV19
D gene: TRBD1
clone size: -
CDR3 protein: CATGQDDLNTEAFF
CDR3 DNA: TGTGCCACCGGACAGGACGACTTGAACACTGAAGCTTTCTTT

J gene: TRBJ2-1
V gene: TRBV20-1
D gene: -
clone size: once
CDR3 protein: CSARGRNEQFF
CDR3 DNA: TGCAGTGCTAGAGGGAGGAATGAGCAGTTCTTC

J gene: TRBJ1-6
V gene: TRBV5-1
D gene: -
clone size: few
CDR3 protein: CASSLAENSPLHF
CDR3 DNA: TGCGCCAGCAGCTTGGCGGAGAATTCACCCCTCCACTTT

J gene: TRBJ2-7
V gene: TRBV5-1
D gene: TRBD2
clone size: once
CDR3 protein: CASSGGVGAGRSSYEQYF
CDR3 DNA: TGCGCCAGCAGCGGAGGGGTAGGAGCGGGGAGGAGCTCCTACGAGCAGTACTTC

J gene: TRBJ1-5
V gene: TRBV15
D gene: TRBD1
clone size: -
CDR3 protein: CATSTGQGQPQHF
CDR3 DNA: TGTGCCACCAGCACCGGACAGGGTCAGCCCCAGCATTTT

J gene: TRBJ2-2
V gene: TRBV20-1
D gene: TRBD2
clone size: once
CDR3 protein: CSASGGAGDTGELFF
CDR3 DNA: TGCAGTGCTAGTGGAGGGGCGGGGGACACCGGGGAGCTGTTTTTT

J gene: TRBJ1-4
V gene: TRBV30
D gene: TRBD1
clone size: -
CDR3 protein: CAWNVQGAFEKLFF
CDR3 DNA: TGTGCCTGGAATGTACAGGGGGCTTTTGAAAAACTGTTTTTT

J gene: TRBJ1-1
V gene: TRBV6-6
D gene: TRBD1
clone size: -
CDR3 protein: CASSPRQGDLTEAFF
CDR3 DNA: TGTGCCAGCAGTCCCAGACAGGGGGATCTCACTGAAGCTTTCTTT

J gene: TRBJ1-3
V gene: TRBV19
D gene: TRBD1
clone size: few
CDR3 protein: CASSIDRVSGNTIYF
CDR3 DNA: TGTGCCAGTAGTATTGACAGGGTCTCTGGAAACACCATATATTTT

J gene: TRBJ1-4
V gene: TRBV6-5
D gene: TRBD1
clone size: -
CDR3 protein: CASSYDRGRAEKLFF
CDR3 DNA: TGTGCCAGCAGTTACGACAGGGGTCGTGCTGAAAAACTGTTTTTT

J gene: TRBJ1-2
V gene: TRBV15
D gene: -
clone size: -
CDR3 protein: CATSTRPSNYGYTF
CDR3 DNA: TGTGCCACCAGCACTAGACCGAGTAACTATGGCTACACCTTC

J gene: TRBJ1-1
V gene: TRBV5-1
D gene: -
clone size: -
CDR3 protein: CASSSGHGMNTEAFF
CDR3 DNA: TGCGCCAGCAGCTCGGGACACGGGATGAACACTGAAGCTTTCTTT

J gene: TRBJ1-6
V gene: TRBV18
D gene: TRBD1
clone size: -
CDR3 protein: CASSQGQGASNSPLHF
CDR3 DNA: TGTGCCAGCTCACAGGGACAGGGGGCAAGTAATTCACCCCTCCACTTT

J gene: TRBJ1-1
V gene: TRBV5-8
D gene: -
clone size: -
CDR3 protein: CASSLETAEAFF
CDR3 DNA: TGTGCCAGCAGCTTGGAGACAGCTGAAGCTTTCTTT

J gene: TRBJ2-2
V gene: TRBV11-3
D gene: -
clone size: -
CDR3 protein: CASSSRGSPPGELFF
CDR3 DNA: TGTGCCAGCAGCTCAAGGGGTTCCCCACCCGGGGAGCTGTTTTTT

J gene: TRBJ2-1
V gene: TRBV7-8
D gene: TRBD2
clone size: -
CDR3 protein: CASSPWRGANGFGNEQFF
CDR3 DNA: TGTGCCAGCAGCCCCTGGCGGGGGGCTAACGGGTTTGGCAATGAGCAGTTCTTC

J gene: TRBJ2-2
V gene: TRBV5-1
D gene: TRBD2
clone size: -
CDR3 protein: CASSLGLAGVNTGELFF
CDR3 DNA: TGCGCCAGCAGCTTGGGACTAGCGGGAGTGAACACCGGGGAGCTGTTTTTT

J gene: TRBJ2-5
V gene: TRBV6-5
D gene: TRBD2
clone size: -
CDR3 protein: CANSRTSGGQETQYF
CDR3 DNA: TGTGCCAACAGCCGGACTAGCGGGGGCCAAGAGACCCAGTACTTC

J gene: TRBJ1-4
V gene: TRBV27
D gene: TRBD1
clone size: -
CDR3 protein: CASRLQSGGPEKLFF
CDR3 DNA: TGTGCCAGCAGGCTCCAGTCAGGGGGCCCTGAAAAACTGTTTTTT

J gene: TRBJ2-7
V gene: TRBV7-9
D gene: -
clone size: -
CDR3 protein: CASSADETVTYEQYF
CDR3 DNA: TGTGCCAGCAGCGCGGACGAGACAGTTACCTACGAGCAGTACTTC

J gene: TRBJ2-3
V gene: TRBV18
D gene: -
clone size: once
CDR3 protein: CASSSWTSEGTDTQYF
CDR3 DNA: TGTGCCAGCTCATCCTGGACATCGGAGGGGACAGATACGCAGTATTTT

J gene: TRBJ1-1
V gene: TRBV19
D gene: -
clone size: -
CDR3 protein: CATLGRTNTEAFF
CDR3 DNA: TGTGCCACATTGGGGAGGACGAACACTGAAGCTTTCTTT

J gene: TRBJ1-2
V gene: TRBV5-4
D gene: TRBD1
clone size: -
CDR3 protein: CASSTPGQGRNYGYTF
CDR3 DNA: TGTGCCAGCAGCACACCTGGACAGGGCAGGAACTATGGCTACACCTTC

J gene: TRBJ2-7
V gene: TRBV2
D gene: TRBD1
clone size: once
CDR3 protein: CASNRDREGEQYF
CDR3 DNA: TGTGCCAGCAACCGGGACAGGGAGGGCGAGCAGTACTTC

J gene: TRBJ1-5
V gene: TRBV3-1/TRBV3-2
D gene: -
clone size: -
CDR3 protein: CASIFPGTSDQPQHF
CDR3 DNA: TGTGCCAGCATCTTCCCCGGGACATCCGATCAGCCCCAGCATTTT

J gene: TRBJ1-2
V gene: TRBV7-2
D gene: TRBD1
clone size: -
CDR3 protein: CASSLIAGTGSAGYTF
CDR3 DNA: TGTGCCAGCAGCTTAATCGCCGGGACAGGGAGTGCTGGCTACACCTTC

J gene: TRBJ2-5
V gene: TRBV5-1
D gene: TRBD2
clone size: -
CDR3 protein: CASSLVLAGGQETQYF
CDR3 DNA: TGCGCCAGCAGCTTGGTCCTAGCGGGGGGGCAAGAGACCCAGTACTTC

J gene: TRBJ2-4
V gene: TRBV2
D gene: TRBD2
clone size: -
CDR3 protein: CASCERGETKNIQYF
CDR3 DNA: TGTGCCAGCTGTGAGCGGGGGGAAACCAAAAACATTCAGTACTTC

J gene: TRBJ2-3
V gene: TRBV14
D gene: TRBD2
clone size: -
CDR3 protein: CASSHRTLAGGHGDTQYF
CDR3 DNA: TGTGCCAGCAGCCATCGTACCCTAGCGGGGGGGCATGGAGATACGCAGTATTTT

J gene: TRBJ2-7
V gene: TRBV5-6
D gene: TRBD1
clone size: -
CDR3 protein: CASSLAGGQADYEQYF
CDR3 DNA: TGTGCCAGCAGCTTGGCCGGGGGACAGGCAGACTACGAGCAGTACTTC

J gene: TRBJ2-7
V gene: TRBV7-2
D gene: -
clone size: -
CDR3 protein: CASSSRRSSYEQYF
CDR3 DNA: TGTGCCAGCAGCTCTCGCAGGTCATCCTACGAGCAGTACTTC